This T cell receptor beta chain was documented in a study of blood T cell repertoires in COVID-19. In the study's own analysis: Estimation of nucleated cell counts was performed using reference gene primer amplification. Sequencing was performed with immunoSEQ multiplex PCR; in TCRdb, only in-frame clones are kept and a portion is missing. The V and J calls and clone size come from that table; D and trimming were worked out from the DNA. Of fewer than 300,000 clones listed, 80% to 85% were seen once; the top ten hold roughly 4.7%. This CDR3 is 16 amino acids long. Germline assignment: CDR1 SEHNR and CDR2 FQNEAQ (reference sequence). V lost 1 base to trimming and J lost 5 bases; unmatched junction nucleotides: 4.

The specimen sequenced was PBMCs or T cells enriched from blood (not recorded which). This rearrangement joins TRBV7-9 to TRBJ2-1; 11 bases are shared with TRBD1. This clonotype was obtained from a man aged 40-55 years who had been exposed to COVID-19. The CDR3 DNA reads TGTGCCAGCAGCTTAGGTTGGGACAGGGGGAACAATGAGCAGTTCTTC. This codes for CASSLGWDRGNNEQFF.